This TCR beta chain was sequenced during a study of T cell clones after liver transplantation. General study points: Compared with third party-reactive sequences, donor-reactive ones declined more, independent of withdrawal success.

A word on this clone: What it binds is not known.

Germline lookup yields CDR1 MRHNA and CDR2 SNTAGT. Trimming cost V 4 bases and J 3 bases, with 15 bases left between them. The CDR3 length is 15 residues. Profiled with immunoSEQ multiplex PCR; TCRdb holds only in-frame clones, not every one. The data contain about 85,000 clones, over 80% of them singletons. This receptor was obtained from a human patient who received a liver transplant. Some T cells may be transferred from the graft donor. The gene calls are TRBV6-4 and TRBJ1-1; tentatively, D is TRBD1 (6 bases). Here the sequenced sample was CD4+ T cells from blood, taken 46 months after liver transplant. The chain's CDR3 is CASSAQGGPDTEAFF. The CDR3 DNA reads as TGTGCCAGCAGTGCCCAAGGGGGGCCTGACACTGAAGCTTTCTTT.